This TCR beta chain came from a study of blood T cell repertoires in COVID-19 (dated by TCRdb to the early 2020s). As for the study more broadly: Samples covering the acute and convalescent phases of COVID-19 were provided by collaborators in the United States, Italy and Spain. The prospective study material was composed of cDNA or gDNA derived from T cells, B-cell-depleted T cells, or PBMCs. The dataset comprised deeply sampled blood TCRbeta repertoires from subjects exposed to, actively infected with, or recovered from COVID-19. The repertoires were made available in a free public database intended to serve as a resource for research on the immune response to SARS-CoV-2. The samples were drawn from the first 160 participants of the ongoing ImmuneRACE study and from over a thousand subjects provided by 6 global collaborators. A de-identified subject ID, COVID-19 status, age in years and sex were almost always included in the sample metadata. Where HLA class I and class II types were available, the types were taken from metadata supplied by the sample provider, not from assay-based typing. Summary of the overall study and its limitations: The amount of clinical and demographic metadata varied by source and participant and was provided uncurated.

This clone has a single count. This receptor's antigen is unknown. Qualities for individual bases were not recorded, and no much larger clone is one base off. TCRbeta CDR3 regions were amplified from genomic DNA using the immunoSEQ Assay, a bias-controlled multiplex PCR. The authors processed their data as follows. Within the assay, amplification of reference gene primers was used to estimate how many nucleated cells each sample contained. To quantify the absolute abundance of each unique TCRbeta CDR3 rearrangement, sequence reads were collapsed and filtered. For each sample, productive Simpson clonality was calculated as the square root of Simpson's diversity index over productive rearrangements. Held by TCRdb, this immuneACCESS table contains in-frame sequences only and omits some clones. Under half of the omission traces to an unresolved V gene where checked; the cause of the rest is unknown. V, J and clone size are those of that table, while D and trimming were read from the DNA. The sample records 220,000 or so clones, less than 90% of which are singletons. The top ten hold about 5.1% of the sample.

Another Seattle source contributed samples from volunteer blood donors who had recovered from COVID-19. The collaborating institutions used their own protocols to collect whole blood in K2EDTA tubes. Collaborator samples were shipped for TCRbeta analysis as frozen whole blood, isolated PBMCs, or DNA extracted from either sample type. The junction carries 6 bases between V and J, which are trimmed by 1 base and 8 bases respectively. Spanning cysteine to phenylalanine, the CDR3 consists of 13 amino acids. Here the CDR3 DNA is all that survives: 39 bases in frame from base 1. CDR1 and CDR2, looked up from the germline V gene, are MNHEY and SVGAGI.

The TCR originated in a woman aged 55-70 years who had recovered from COVID-19. In this chain, TRBV6-5 is recombined with TRBJ1-6, with an unclear D gene assignment. Material for sequencing was peripheral blood. The sequenced DNA is TGTGCCAGCAGTTACTTCGAGGATTCACCCCTCCACTTT. Its translation reads: CASSYFEDSPLHF.